This passage covers 22 T cell receptor beta chains from one sample sequenced in a study of memory B cells and T cells in multiple sclerosis. Some clones are missing from TCRdb's copy, which holds only in-frame ones; the method was immunoSEQ multiplex PCR. The sample carries several thousand clones, under 60% recorded once. The specimen sequenced was memory (CD45RO+) CD8+ T cells from blood. These receptors all come from a human donor with multiple sclerosis.

The chain recombines TRBV29-1 with TRBJ2-1; a weak D match, TRBD2 (6 bases). V was cut by 7 bases and J by 6 bases, with 19 bases left in between. This CDR3 has 14 amino acids. The germline V gene has CDR1 SQVTM and CDR2 ANQGSEA. The CDR3 region is CSGGASPTSNEQFF. The CDR3 DNA sequence: TGCAGCGGCGGGGCGTCCCCCACAAGCAATGAGCAGTTCTTC.

This clone is large within its sample. Different DNA sequences within this sample yield the same CDR3. The chain combines TRBV7-9 with TRBJ2-1, with a weak D call TRBD2 (5 bases). This CDR3 region has 15 residues. Between the trimmed V and J ends, which lost 5 bases and 3 bases, there was a span of 14 bases. Looked up from germline, CDR1 is SEHNR and CDR2 is FQNEAQ (reference sequence). CDR3: CASSPSGDGYNEQFF. The CDR3 bases are TGTGCCAGCAGCCCCTCCGGGGATGGCTACAATGAGCAGTTCTTC.

This chain joins TRBV29-1 and TRBJ1-2; TRBD1 matches 8 bases. The CDR3 covers 15 residues. With V trimmed by 6 bases and J by 4 bases, 13 bases remained unmatched. CDR1 and CDR2 (germline): SQVTM, ANQGSEA. CDR3: CSVAPSGGAFYGYTF. CDR3 nucleotides: TGCAGCGTGGCCCCTTCAGGGGGCGCATTCTATGGCTACACCTTC. The full variable domain, in which reference TRBV29-1 and TRBJ1-2 provide the parts outside the CDR3, is SAVISQKPSRDICQRGTSLTIQCQVDSQVTMMFWYRQQPGQSLTLIATANQGSEATYESGFVIDKFPISRPNLTFSTLTVSNMSPEDSSIYLCSVAPSGGAFYGYTFGSGTRLTVV.

The V call is TRBV15, the J call TRBJ2-5; 13 nucleotides agree with TRBD2. In germline, CDR1 is LNHNV, CDR2 YYDKDF (reference sequence). The CDR3 spans 17 residues. Trimming cost V 0 bases and J 2 bases; bases outside gene matches: 3. Here the CDR3 reads CATSRDRTSGGQETQYF. As DNA, the CDR3 is TGTGCCACCAGCAGAGATCGGACTAGCGGGGGACAAGAGACCCAGTACTTC.

This clone was seen only a few times. The chain couples TRBV6-4 to TRBJ2-3; the D gene is possibly TRBD2 (6 bases). CDR1 and CDR2 (germline): MRHNA, SNTAGT. The CDR3 totals 13 residues. V was cut by 5 bases and J by 5 bases, with 11 bases left in between. The CDR3 is CASSSGLLDTQYF. Written as DNA, the CDR3 is TGTGCCAGCAGTTCTGGACTATTAGATACGCAGTATTTT.

The V call is TRBV11-2, the J call TRBJ2-7; a weak D match, TRBD2 (6 bases). Germline CDR1 is SGHAT and CDR2 is FQNNGV. Trimming pared 1 base from V and 7 bases from J, leaving 11 bases between. The CDR3 covers 13 residues. CDR3 loop: CASSLGSGGEQYF. The CDR3, as DNA: TGTGCCAGCAGCTTAGGTAGCGGCGGGGAGCAGTACTTC.

The chain has TRBV7-9 and TRBJ2-4; a weak D match, TRBD2 (5 bases). The V gene lost 5 bases and the J gene lost 9 bases, with 20 bases spanning the gap. Germline V gene lookup returns CDR1 SEHNR and CDR2 FQNEAQ (reference sequence). The CDR3 totals 15 residues. For the CDR3, the DNA is TGTGCCAGCAGCCAATTAGACCGCTCCGAGGGCATTCAGTACTTC. Protein product: CASSQLDRSEGIQYF.

This clone turned up a few times. The gene calls are TRBV28 and TRBJ2-4, with TRBD2 as a possible D gene (5 bases). Trimming shortened V by 6 bases and J by 7 bases, and 10 bases separated the two germline ends. Per germline, CDR1 MDHEN and CDR2 SYDVKM. This CDR3 has 12 residues. This CDR3 is CASRTGSNIQYF. The CDR3, as DNA: TGTGCCAGCAGGACGGGGTCGAACATTCAGTACTTC.

V gene TRBV5-1 combines with J gene TRBJ2-3, with 9 bases aligning to TRBD2. V lost 3 bases, J lost 1 base, and 6 bases stayed unmatched. There are 16 residues in the CDR3. Germline V gene lookup returns CDR1 SGHRS and CDR2 YFSETQ. This CDR3 is CASSWIAGARTDTQYF. As DNA, the CDR3 is TGCGCCAGCAGCTGGATAGCGGGAGCCCGCACAGATACGCAGTATTTT.

This clone was detected only a few times. The J gene is TRBJ2-7, the V gene TRBV5-1; D is uncertain. V lost 2 bases and J lost 6, with 6 bases in between. The CDR3 covers 11 residues. Germline V lookup: CDR1 SGHRS, CDR2 YFSETQ. The CDR3 loop reads CASSFSGEQYF. The CDR3 DNA sequence: TGCGCCAGCAGCTTTTCAGGCGAGCAGTACTTC.

The chain is built from TRBV28 and TRBJ1-6; D is possibly TRBD1 (6 bases). V was shortened by 2 bases and J by 5 bases, with 7 bases between the two germline ends. Germline V gives CDR1 MDHEN, CDR2 SYDVKM. This CDR3 is 14 amino acids long. In DNA form, the CDR3 reads TGTGCCAGCAGTTTAGCAGGGGATAATTCACCCCTCCACTTT. It specifies CASSLAGDNSPLHF.

J is TRBJ2-6 and V is TRBV6-6; 8 bases fit TRBD2. Losses at the gene ends were 8 bases for V and 4 bases for J; bases not matched to a gene: 4. The CDR3 consists of 14 residues. CDR1 MNHNY and CDR2 SVGAGI come from the germline V gene (reference sequence). The CDR3 is CASSAGGGANVLTF. CDR3 coding DNA: TGTGCCAGCTCGGCGGGGGGAGGGGCCAACGTCCTGACTTTC.

The chain's CDR3 is CASSWTGLNEQYF. In DNA, the CDR3 is TGTGCCAGCAGTTGGACAGGATTAAACGAGCAGTACTTC. V and J are TRBV6-5 and TRBJ2-7; 7 nucleotides match TRBD1. The CDR3 extends over 13 amino acids. Germline V CDR1 and CDR2: MNHEY, SVGAGI. J lost 5 bases, V lost 4 bases, and 5 bases had no gene match.

There are a few counts of this clone. The V and J genes are TRBV7-9 and TRBJ2-5; D remains ambiguous. From germline, CDR1 is SEHNR and CDR2 FQNEAQ (reference sequence). Trimming took off 1 base at V and 2 bases at J, with 8 bases between the two ends. This CDR3 has 14 amino acids. DNA for the CDR3: TGTGCCAGCAGCTTAGTCACAGAACAAGAGACCCAGTACTTC. Its protein is CASSLVTEQETQYF.

This clone was seen only once. The chain links TRBV16 to TRBJ1-4, with 8 bases identical to TRBD1. Germline trimming cut 2 bases from V and 8 bases from J; bases unmatched to any gene: 16. Germline V gene data show CDR1 as KGHSY and CDR2 as FQNENV. The CDR3 has 18 residues. CDR3 amino acids: CASSQGIITGGPEEKLFF. CDR3 nucleotide sequence: TGTGCCAGCAGCCAAGGGATTATAACAGGGGGGCCGGAAGAAAAACTGTTTTTT.

The gene calls are TRBV27 and TRBJ1-2, with a possible D match to TRBD1 (6 bases). The CDR3 totals 18 residues. The germline V and J ends were trimmed by 3 bases and 2 bases, with 22 bases remaining between them. Germline V gene lookup returns CDR1 MNHEY and CDR2 SMNVEV (reference sequence). The CDR3 coding sequence is TGTGCCAGCAGTTTCCAGACAGGACTTGAGATTGGAAACTATGGCTACACCTTC. Its translation: CASSFQTGLEIGNYGYTF.

The rearrangement uses TRBV11-2 and TRBJ2-3, with 12 bases aligning to TRBD2. This CDR3 contains 17 residues. Trimming took 5 bases from V and 1 from J; bases not matched to a gene: 7. Germline-derived CDR1 and CDR2 are SGHAT and FQNNGV. CDR3 loop: CASSPGTSGWGTDTQYF. The CDR3 nucleotides read TGTGCCAGCAGCCCCGGGACTAGCGGGTGGGGCACAGATACGCAGTATTTT.

This chain connects TRBV15 to TRBJ2-5; 7 bases match TRBD2. Trimming at V came to 5 bases and at J to 4 bases, leaving 4 bases not matched to a gene. The CDR3 covers 13 residues. In germline, CDR1 is LNHNV, CDR2 YYDKDF (reference sequence). CDR3 amino acids: CATSGGGTETQYF. The CDR3 coding sequence is TGTGCCACCAGCGGGGGGGGTACAGAGACCCAGTACTTC.

CDR3: CASSQEEGTGANVLTF. The CDR3 DNA reads TGCGCCAGCAGCCAAGAGGAGGGGACTGGGGCCAACGTCCTGACTTTC. The chain couples TRBV4-1 to TRBJ2-6, with D possibly being TRBD2 (6 bases). The germline gives CDR1 MGHRA, CDR2 YSYEKL. The CDR3 extends over 16 amino acids. V was pared by 0 bases and J by 2 bases, with 8 bases between.

In the case of this clone: Other nucleotide sequences in the sample specify the same CDR3. The chain recombines TRBV28 with TRBJ2-3, with 8 bases that match TRBD2. CDR1 and CDR2 from the germline V gene are MDHEN and SYDVKM. The CDR3 runs 15 residues. J was trimmed by 1 base and V by 6 bases; bases with no gene match: 6. The CDR3 region has the DNA TGTGCCAGCAGCGAGCGGGAGAGCGGCACAGATACGCAGTATTTT. Its protein is CASSERESGTDTQYF.

V and J are TRBV30 and TRBJ1-1; D gene unclear. Per the germline V gene, CDR1 is GTSNPN and CDR2 is SVGIG (reference sequence). This CDR3 has 13 residues. Trimming shortened V by 4 bases and J by 1 base, and 10 bases separated the two germline ends. Here the CDR3 reads CAWTLVGNTEAFF. Here the CDR3 DNA reads TGTGCCTGGACCCTAGTGGGGAACACTGAAGCTTTCTTT.

This chain joins TRBV2 and TRBJ1-1, with 7 nucleotides matching TRBD1. Germline-derived CDR1 and CDR2 are SNHLY and FYNNEI. CDR3 length: 17 residues. Trimming removed 2 bases from V and 1 base from J; junction bases left unmatched: 10. The DNA for the CDR3 is TGTGCCAGCAGTGAATATCCCCCGGGACAGCGGAACACTGAAGCTTTCTTT. This codes for CASSEYPPGQRNTEAFF.